The entry below gives a single TCR beta chain sequence along with its context. What it recognizes is unknown. The data were taken from a study of T cell responses to AZD1222 COVID-19 vaccine. TCRdb's table, derived via immunoSEQ multiplex PCR, lists solely in-frame clones and lacks some. The profile shows more than 150,000 clones, roughly 90% of them singletons. Per germline, CDR1 SQVTM and CDR2 ANQGSEA. Trimming took 1 base from V and 6 from J, leaving 18 bases between them. The CDR3 is 15 amino acids. Broader study findings: Donors were largely white British and mainly female; clonal diversity was possibly underestimated. Repertoires in all cases were sampled only once the peak T cell response had passed.

The sequence was obtained from an adult in good health. The sequences come from peripheral blood, collected on day 0 of AZD1222 vaccination. This sequence joins TRBV29-1 and TRBJ1-2, with TRBD1 as a possible D gene (6 bases). CDR3 protein: CSVEAGTPVFDGYTF. The CDR3 nucleotides are TGCAGCGTTGAAGCCGGGACACCGGTGTTTGATGGCTACACCTTC.